Listed below are T cell receptor beta chains from one sample, sequenced in a study of blood T cell repertoires in COVID-19. Sequenced by immunoSEQ multiplex PCR; TCRdb stores in-frame clones only, minus some. The sample gives approximately 80,000 clones, 88% of which show up once; approximately 10% is in the top ten. Sample: peripheral blood. The source is a human donor in a cohort sampled during active COVID-19. Each CDR3 is given with its conserved first and last residue. The D gene is left open where the match is weak. Not every row has a clone size; where given, it reads once, few, many or a size class.

size	J	D	V	DNA	CDR3
few	TRBJ1-2	.	TRBV5-1	TGCGCCAGCACGCAAGGAGGGGTGGGGTACGGCTATGGCTACACCTTC	CASTQGGVGYGYGYTF
.	TRBJ1-2	.	TRBV19	TGTGCCAGTAGTTTCTACAGGGTTGGGCACTATGGCTACACCTTC	CASSFYRVGHYGYTF
.	TRBJ2-3	.	TRBV28	TGTGCCAGCAGTTTGGAGGGGAGCGGTACAGATACGCAGTATTTT	CASSLEGSGTDTQYF
.	TRBJ1-5	.	TRBV15	TGTGCCACCAGCAGGGACAGAAATCAGCCCCAGCATTTT	CATSRDRNQPQHF
.	TRBJ2-1	TRBD2	TRBV18	TGTGCCAGCTCACCATTTGAAGGGGAGGGGTACAATGAGCAGTTCTTC	CASSPFEGEGYNEQFF
once	TRBJ2-5	TRBD1	TRBV27	TGTGCCAGCAGTCCTAGCCGAGGACAGGTGGAGACCCAGTACTTC	CASSPSRGQVETQYF
.	TRBJ1-3	.	TRBV7-2	TGTGCCAGCAGCTCCCGACAGCCGGGAAACACCATATATTTT	CASSSRQPGNTIYF
.	TRBJ2-5	.	TRBV4-1	TGCGCCAGCAGCCACGCCACAGGGTACCAAGAGACCCAGTACTTC	CASSHATGYQETQYF
.	TRBJ2-1	TRBD2	TRBV25-1	TGTGCCAGCAGTGAATGGAGGACTAGCGGGACCAATGAGCAGTTCTTC	CASSEWRTSGTNEQFF
.	TRBJ2-1	.	TRBV9	TGTGCCAGCAGCAGTAGGCCCGAGGGAGGGCAGTTCTTC	CASSSRPEGGQFF
.	TRBJ1-5	TRBD1	TRBV3-1/TRBV3-2	TGTGCCAGCAGCCCGACAGGGGACACCGGTCAGCCCCAGCATTTT	CASSPTGDTGQPQHF
.	TRBJ1-2	.	TRBV27	TGTGCCAGCAGTTTCCAGGGAATCTCGGTTTATGGCTACACCTTC	CASSFQGISVYGYTF
.	TRBJ2-3	TRBD1	TRBV5-5	TGTGCCAGCAGCCCAGACAGGGGAATCACAGATACGCAGTATTTT	CASSPDRGITDTQYF
.	TRBJ2-1	.	TRBV11-3	TGTGCCAGCAGCTTAGACGTCGACAGGAATAGTCCCAATGAGCAGTTCTTC	CASSLDVDRNSPNEQFF
.	TRBJ2-5	TRBD1	TRBV6-1	TGTGCCAGCAGTGAAGCGAGAATTGGGACAGGCCAAGAGACCCAGTACTTC	CASSEARIGTGQETQYF
.	TRBJ1-2	.	TRBV28	TGTGCGGGAGGGAATAATAACTATGGCTACACCTTC	CAGGNNNYGYTF
.	TRBJ1-5	.	TRBV28	TGTGCCAGCAGTTTATCAGGGGCCCCCCTTAATCAGCCCCAGCATTTT	CASSLSGAPLNQPQHF
once	TRBJ1-6	.	TRBV27	TGTGCCAGCAGTTTGCACCGGGAATCACCCCTCCACTTT	CASSLHRESPLHF
.	TRBJ2-2	.	TRBV7-8	TGTGCCAGTAGAGAGCGGGCGAACACCGGGGAGCTGTTTTTT	CASRERANTGELFF
.	TRBJ1-5	.	TRBV2	TGTGCCAGCAGTGTCATCTACAATCAGCCCCAGCATTTT	CASSVIYNQPQHF
.	TRBJ1-2	TRBD1	TRBV29-1	TGCAGCGTTGAAAAAACCGGACAGGGGTATGGCTACACCTTC	CSVEKTGQGYGYTF
once	TRBJ2-3	.	TRBV29-1	TGCAGCGTTGAGGCGGGCGTTAGCACAGATACGCAGTATTTT	CSVEAGVSTDTQYF
once	TRBJ2-2	.	TRBV30	TGTGCCTGGAGTCCAGGACTGAACACCGGGGAGCTGTTTTTT	CAWSPGLNTGELFF
.	TRBJ1-1	.	TRBV2	TGTGCCAGCAGTGAGGAGGGTCACATGAACACTGAAGCTTTCTTT	CASSEEGHMNTEAFF
.	TRBJ2-3	TRBD1	TRBV9	TGTGCCAGCAGCGACAGGGGTATGGCAGATACGCAGTATTTT	CASSDRGMADTQYF